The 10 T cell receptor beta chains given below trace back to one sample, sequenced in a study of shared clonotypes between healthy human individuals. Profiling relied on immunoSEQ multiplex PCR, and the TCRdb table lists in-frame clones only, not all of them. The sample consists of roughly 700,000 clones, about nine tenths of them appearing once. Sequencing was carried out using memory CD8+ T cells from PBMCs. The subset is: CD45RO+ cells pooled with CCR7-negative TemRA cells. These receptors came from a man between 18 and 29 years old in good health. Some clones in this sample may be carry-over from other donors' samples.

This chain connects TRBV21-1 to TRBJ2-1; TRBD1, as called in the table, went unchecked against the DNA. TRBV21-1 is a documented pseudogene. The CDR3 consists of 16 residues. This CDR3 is CASSLMTGAGYNEQFF. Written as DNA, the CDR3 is TGTGCCAGCAGTCTTATGACAGGGGCGGGCTACAATGAGCAGTTCTTC.

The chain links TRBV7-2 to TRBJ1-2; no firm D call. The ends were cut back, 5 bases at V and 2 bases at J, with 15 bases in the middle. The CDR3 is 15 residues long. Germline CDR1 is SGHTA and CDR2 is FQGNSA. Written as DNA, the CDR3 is TGTGCCAGCAGCCCTGGTGGGCAGCTAAACTATGGCTACACCTTC. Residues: CASSPGGQLNYGYTF.

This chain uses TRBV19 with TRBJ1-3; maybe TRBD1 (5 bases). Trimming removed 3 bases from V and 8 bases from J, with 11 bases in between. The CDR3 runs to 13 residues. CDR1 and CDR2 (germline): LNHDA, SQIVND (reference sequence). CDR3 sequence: CASSIRGEHTIYF. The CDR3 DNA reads TGTGCCAGTAGTATCCGGGGGGAGCACACCATATATTTT.

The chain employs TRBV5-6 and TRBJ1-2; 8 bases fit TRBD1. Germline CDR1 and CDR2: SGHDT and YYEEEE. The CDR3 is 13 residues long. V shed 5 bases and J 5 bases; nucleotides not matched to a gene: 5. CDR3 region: CASSPDRVYGYTF. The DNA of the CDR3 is TGTGCCAGCAGTCCGGACAGGGTGTATGGCTACACCTTC.

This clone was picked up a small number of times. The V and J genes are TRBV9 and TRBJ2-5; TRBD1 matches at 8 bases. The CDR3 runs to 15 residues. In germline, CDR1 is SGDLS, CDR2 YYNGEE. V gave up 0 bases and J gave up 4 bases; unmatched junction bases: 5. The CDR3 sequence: CASSVGGDRSETQYF. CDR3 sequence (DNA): TGTGCCAGCAGCGTAGGCGGGGACAGGTCAGAGACCCAGTACTTC.

The CDR3 reads CAWSPTVDEQFF. For the CDR3, the DNA is TGTGCCTGGAGTCCGACAGTGGATGAGCAGTTCTTC. This chain links TRBV30 with TRBJ2-1, with D possibly being TRBD1 (5 bases). The V end lost 2 bases, the J end lost 8 bases, and 10 bases lay between the germline ends. Germline assignment: CDR1 GTSNPN and CDR2 SVGIG (reference sequence). The CDR3 is made up of 12 amino acids.

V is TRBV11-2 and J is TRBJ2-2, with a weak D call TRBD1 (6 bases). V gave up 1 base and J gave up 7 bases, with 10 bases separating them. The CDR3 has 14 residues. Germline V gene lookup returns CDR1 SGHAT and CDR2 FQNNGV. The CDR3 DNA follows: TGTGCCAGCAGCTTAGTGGGGGCTGGCGGGGAGCTGTTTTTT. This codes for CASSLVGAGGELFF.

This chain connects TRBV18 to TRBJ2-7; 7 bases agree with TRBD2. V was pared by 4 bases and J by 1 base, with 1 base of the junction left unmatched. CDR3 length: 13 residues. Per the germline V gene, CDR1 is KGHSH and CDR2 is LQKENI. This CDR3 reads CASSREGSYEQYF. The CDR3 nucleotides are TGTGCCAGCTCACGGGAGGGGTCCTACGAGCAGTACTTC.

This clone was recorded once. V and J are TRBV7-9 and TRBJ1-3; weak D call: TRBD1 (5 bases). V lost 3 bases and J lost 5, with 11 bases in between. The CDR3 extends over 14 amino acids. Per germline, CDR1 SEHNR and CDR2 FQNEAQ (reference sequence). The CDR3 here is CASSFQGRRNTIYF. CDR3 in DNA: TGTGCCAGCAGCTTCCAGGGTCGAAGAAACACCATATATTTT.

CDR3 nucleotide sequence: TGTGCCAGCAGTTACTACCGGGACAGTGAAGCTTTCTTT. Amino acids: CASSYYRDSEAFF. The genes are TRBV6-5 and TRBJ1-1, with 7 bases identical to TRBD1. V was clipped by 1 base and J by 7 bases; unmatched bases: 3. From germline, CDR1 is MNHEY and CDR2 SVGAGI. The CDR3 extends over 13 amino acids.